These 28 T cell receptor beta chains came from one sample sequenced in a study of shared clonotypes between healthy human individuals. Using immunoSEQ multiplex PCR, the repertoire was profiled, and TCRdb retains in-frame clones only, with some absent. The data hold some 700,000 clones, with around 91% observed a single time. Specimen: memory CD8+ T cells from PBMCs. Indicated subset: CD45RO+ cells pooled with CCR7-negative TemRA cells. These receptors all come from a man aged 18 to 30 in good health. Some clones in this sample may be carry-over from other donors' samples.

This chain connects TRBV9 to TRBJ2-7; tentative D call: TRBD1 (6 bases). The V and J ends lost 0 bases and 4 bases respectively, with 14 bases between them. The CDR3 extends over 15 amino acids. From germline, CDR1 is SGDLS and CDR2 YYNGEE. This CDR3 reads CASSVGDIGRYEQYF. The CDR3 DNA sequence: TGTGCCAGCAGCGTAGGGGACATCGGACGATACGAGCAGTACTTC.

This chain links TRBV7-2 with TRBJ2-4, with a tentative D call TRBD1 (8 bases). The V and J ends lost 3 bases and 3 bases respectively, with 18 bases between them. The V gene's germline CDR1 is SGHTA and CDR2 FQGNSA. This CDR3 contains 17 residues. Here the CDR3 reads CASSFSRNRGGKNIQYF. DNA of the CDR3: TGTGCCAGCAGCTTCTCAAGAAACAGGGGGGGCAAAAACATTCAGTACTTC.

In nucleotides, the CDR3 is TGCGCCAGCAGTGGACGCAGGGGGGATCACGAGCAGTACTTC. This codes for CASSGRRGDHEQYF. V and J are TRBV10-2 and TRBJ2-7; the D gene is possibly TRBD1 (7 bases). Germline CDR1 is WSHSY and CDR2 is SAAADI. The CDR3 runs to 14 residues. Trimming took off 4 bases at V and 5 bases at J, with 15 bases between the two ends.

This rearrangement joins TRBV28 to TRBJ1-2, with 8 bases aligning to TRBD1. This CDR3 is built from 14 residues. Germline V gene data show CDR1 as MDHEN and CDR2 as SYDVKM. The junction had 6 bases not matched to a gene; V was cut back by 5 bases and J by 4 bases. DNA for the CDR3: TGTGCCAGCAGTCCCCCGGGACAGGCCTATGGCTACACCTTC. Translated, it gives CASSPPGQAYGYTF.

The chain uses TRBV30 and TRBJ2-7, with D unclear. The ends were cut back, 4 bases at V and 3 bases at J, with 7 bases in the middle. The CDR3 length is 11 residues. The germline V gene has CDR1 GTSNPN and CDR2 SVGIG (reference sequence). The CDR3 region is CAWTDGYEQYF. CDR3 bases: TGTGCCTGGACCGATGGCTACGAGCAGTACTTC.

The chain uses TRBV10-1 and TRBJ2-3; the match to TRBD2 covers 10 bases. Germline-derived CDR1 and CDR2 are WNHNN and SYGVQD (reference sequence). V dropped 3 bases and J dropped 5; count of bases not matched to a gene: 14. The CDR3 contains 18 residues. CDR3 DNA sequence: TGCGCCAGCAGTGACATCTCCGGACTAGCGGAGGACGGAGATACGCAGTATTTT. Protein: CASSDISGLAEDGDTQYF.

The chain links TRBV9 to TRBJ1-2, with D possibly TRBD1 on 5 matching bases. Deletions cut 3 bases from V and 2 bases from J, with 26 bases between. CDR1 and CDR2 from the germline V gene are SGDLS and YYNGEE. This CDR3 contains 19 residues. CDR3 nucleotide sequence: TGTGCCAGCAGCGAGCCGACACTGACCGGGACCTCGGGGAACTATGGCTACACCTTC. Translated, it gives CASSEPTLTGTSGNYGYTF. Complete variable domain (other parts from reference TRBV9 and TRBJ1-2): DSGVTQTPKHLITATGQRVTLRCSPRSGDLSVYWYQQSLDQGLQFLIQYYNGEERAKGNILERFSAQQFPDLHSELNLSSLELGDSALYFCASSEPTLTGTSGNYGYTFGSGTRLTVV.

The rearrangement uses TRBV19 and TRBJ1-2; D gene ambiguous. V was shortened by 4 bases and J by 6 bases, with 12 bases between the two germline ends. CDR1 and CDR2 from the germline V gene are LNHDA and SQIVND (reference sequence). The CDR3 loop spans 13 amino acids. The CDR3, as DNA: TGTGCCAGTAGTACCTATCCCCCGAATGGCTACACCTTC. Translation: CASSTYPPNGYTF. Using reference TRBV19 and TRBJ1-2 for the parts outside the CDR3, the full variable domain is DGGITQSPKYLFRKEGQNVTLSCEQNLNHDAMYWYRQDPGQGLRLIYYSQIVNDFQKGDIAEGYSVSREKKESFPLTVTSAQKNPTAFYLCASSTYPPNGYTFGSGTRLTVV.

CDR3 loop: CASSLWLAGEDYEQYF. For the CDR3, the DNA is TGTGCCAGCAGTTTATGGCTAGCGGGAGAAGATTACGAGCAGTACTTC. This rearrangement joins TRBV28 to TRBJ2-7, with 10 bases fitting TRBD2. This CDR3 spans 16 amino acids. Germline CDR1 MDHEN, CDR2 SYDVKM. J was trimmed by 4 bases and V by 0 bases; bases with no gene match: 6.

The rearrangement joins TRBV18 to TRBJ2-3, with 12 bases aligning to TRBD2. Germline-derived CDR1 and CDR2 are KGHSH and LQKENI. V lost 3 bases and J lost 6; bases outside the gene matches: 10. The CDR3 covers 17 residues. CDR3 in DNA: TGTGCCAGCTCACCGGTGACTAGCGGGAGTGTCCTGGATACGCAGTATTTT. It yields the protein CASSPVTSGSVLDTQYF.

This clone was observed once. The V and J genes are TRBV4-1 and TRBJ2-1; no reliable D call. This CDR3 contains 12 residues. The germline V gene has CDR1 MGHRA and CDR2 YSYEKL. Trimming left V 5 bases short and J 10 bases short, with 12 bases between. The CDR3 DNA reads TGCGCCAGCAGCTTAAAAGCTGGAGAGCAGTTCTTC. As protein: CASSLKAGEQFF.

This chain links TRBV27 with TRBJ2-7, with 7 bases identical to TRBD2. The CDR3 runs 16 residues. CDR1 is MNHEY, CDR2 SMNVEV, per germline (reference sequence). V was pared by 0 bases and J by 0 bases, with 5 bases of the junction left unmatched. CDR3 protein: CASSLSAGGSSYEQYF. The CDR3, as DNA: TGTGCCAGCAGTTTATCAGCCGGCGGGAGCTCCTACGAGCAGTACTTC.

V usage is TRBV28 and J usage is TRBJ2-2; 9 bases match TRBD1. V lost 3 bases to trimming and J lost 3 bases; unmatched junction nucleotides: 5. CDR1 and CDR2 from the germline V gene are MDHEN and SYDVKM. The length of the CDR3 is 16 residues. Written as DNA, the CDR3 is TGTGCCAGCAGTTTCTCGACAGGGGGATACACCGGGGAGCTGTTTTTT. It translates to CASSFSTGGYTGELFF. The full variable domain, its missing parts supplied by reference TRBV28 and TRBJ2-2, is DVKVTQSSRYLVKRTGEKVFLECVQDMDHENMFWYRQDPGLGLRLIYFSYDVKMKEKGDIPEGYSVSREKKERFSLILESASTNQTSMYLCASSFSTGGYTGELFFGEGSRLTVL.

Regarding this clone: One end of the junction is discordant with germline, which a read error may explain. This chain connects TRBV6-6 to TRBJ2-2; possibly TRBD1 or TRBD2 for D (5 bases each). The CDR3 is made up of 14 amino acids. The germline gives CDR1 MNHNY, CDR2 SVGAGI (reference sequence). CDR3 DNA: TGTGCCGGCAGTTACTCGAGGGGCCCCGGGGAGCTGTTTTTT. Translating gives CAGSYSRGPGELFF.

The chain carries TRBV7-2 and TRBJ2-4; 8 bases fit TRBD2. CDR3 length: 15 amino acids. V shed 2 bases, J shed 6 bases, and the junction held 6 bases outside the gene matches. CDR1 and CDR2 from the germline V gene are SGHTA and FQGNSA. CDR3: CASSLISGSSNIQYF. CDR3 DNA: TGTGCCAGCAGCTTAATAAGCGGGAGTTCAAACATTCAGTACTTC.

The chain links TRBV4-3 to TRBJ2-5; TRBD1 aligns across 9 bases. The CDR3 consists of 14 residues. The germline V gene encodes CDR1 LGHNA and CDR2 YSLEER. Losses at the gene ends were 1 base for V and 4 bases for J; bases not matched to a gene: 1. CDR3 nucleotide sequence: TGCGCCAGCAGCCAAGGACAGGGGGGAGAGACCCAGTACTTC. Amino acid sequence: CASSQGQGGETQYF.

This clone occurred once. J is TRBJ2-5 and V is TRBV2, with TRBD2 matching 14 bases. Germline CDR1 and CDR2: SNHLY and FYNNEI. V gave up 6 bases and J gave up 1 base; unmatched junction bases: 4. The length of the CDR3 is 16 residues. The CDR3 DNA sequence: TGTGCCAGCAGGGTGACTAGCGGGAGGGCCCAAGAGACCCAGTACTTC. It encodes CASRVTSGRAQETQYF.

The chain recombines TRBV19 with TRBJ2-1, with 14 positions matching TRBD2. With V trimmed by 7 bases and J by 0 bases, 5 bases remained unmatched. Per germline, CDR1 LNHDA and CDR2 SQIVND (reference sequence). The CDR3 sequence is 17 residues long. Written as DNA, the CDR3 is TGTGCCAGTAAGGGAGGACTAGCGGGGGGCTCCTACAATGAGCAGTTCTTC. The encoded protein is CASKGGLAGGSYNEQFF.

This rearrangement joins TRBV28 to TRBJ2-7; possibly TRBD2 for D (7 bases). This CDR3 contains 14 residues. V lost 5 bases to trimming and J lost 5 bases, with 16 bases between them. Per the germline V gene, CDR1 is MDHEN and CDR2 is SYDVKM. CDR3 residues: CASSLLGGQNEQYF. CDR3 in DNA: TGTGCCAGCAGTCTATTGGGGGGGCAGAACGAGCAGTACTTC.

V usage is TRBV19 and J usage is TRBJ2-7, with 9 bases lining up with TRBD2. The CDR3 has 16 residues. The germline V gene has CDR1 LNHDA and CDR2 SQIVND (reference sequence). The V and J ends lost 6 bases and 2 bases, in that order; junction bases with no gene match: 11. The CDR3 bases are TGTGCCAGTAGACTGGTTAGCGGGGGACCCGCCTACGAGCAGTACTTC. Its protein is CASRLVSGGPAYEQYF.

The chain couples TRBV28 to TRBJ1-5, with D perhaps matching TRBD1 (6 bases). V lost 0 bases, J lost 4 bases, and 10 bases lay in between. CDR1 and CDR2 from the germline V gene are MDHEN and SYDVKM. The CDR3 is 15 residues long. The CDR3 region has the DNA TGTGCCAGCAGTTTATGGGGGGGCCGGAATCAGCCCCAGCATTTT. As protein: CASSLWGGRNQPQHF.

V usage is TRBV10-3 and J usage is TRBJ2-7; no firm D call. CDR1 and CDR2 from the germline V gene are ENHRY and SYGVKD. V was clipped by 4 bases and J by 2 bases, with 9 bases between them. This CDR3 comprises 13 residues. The CDR3, as DNA: TGTGCCATCAGTGCAGGTCGCCCCTACGAGCAGTACTTC. Encoded protein: CAISAGRPYEQYF.

The chain uses TRBV29-1 and TRBJ1-2, with TRBD1 matching over 7 bases. This CDR3 has 12 residues. Germline CDR1 and CDR2: SQVTM and ANQGSEA. The V and J ends lost 6 bases and 8 bases, in that order; junction bases with no gene match: 9. The DNA for the CDR3 is TGCAGCGTGACCGGGACAGTGTACGGCTACACCTTC. Encoded protein: CSVTGTVYGYTF.

This chain uses TRBV4-1 with TRBJ1-5; D remains ambiguous. The V end was cut by 0 bases, the J end by 0 bases, with 9 bases between. In germline, CDR1 is MGHRA, CDR2 YSYEKL. CDR3 length equals 16 residues. The CDR3, as DNA: TGCGCCAGCAGCCAAGATTGGTGGCCTAGCAATCAGCCCCAGCATTTT. This translates into CASSQDWWPSNQPQHF.

This clone came up a few times. The rearrangement joins TRBV5-1 to TRBJ1-5; 12 positions match TRBD1. The CDR3 covers 18 residues. Germline CDR1 is SGHRS and CDR2 is YFSETQ. The trim removed 4 bases at V and 1 base at J, leaving 9 bases unmatched. The CDR3 bases are TGCGCCAGCAGCACGGGACAGGGGGCGAGTGGAAGCAATCAGCCCCAGCATTTT. It encodes CASSTGQGASGSNQPQHF.

The CDR3: CASSLLELRQGLQETQYF. The DNA of the CDR3 is TGCGCCAGCAGCCTCCTCGAACTAAGACAGGGGTTGCAAGAGACCCAGTACTTC. The V gene is TRBV5-1, the J gene TRBJ2-5; 8 positions match TRBD1. Germline CDR1 and CDR2: SGHRS and YFSETQ. The V and J ends lost 4 bases and 2 bases, in that order; junction bases with no gene match: 16. This CDR3 comprises 18 residues.

The chain combines TRBV13 with TRBJ1-1; tentatively, D is TRBD1 (5 bases). V lost 5 bases to trimming and J lost 7 bases, with 14 bases between them. The CDR3 consists of 13 residues. From germline, CDR1 is PRHDT and CDR2 FYEKMQ (reference sequence). CDR3 in amino acids: CASSPWEGLEAFF. DNA of the CDR3: TGTGCCAGCAGCCCGTGGGAGGGGCTTGAAGCTTTCTTT.

The V gene is TRBV6-1, the J gene TRBJ2-7; D is unresolved. The CDR3 spans 15 residues. The V end lost 0 bases, the J end lost 1 base, and 10 bases lay between the germline ends. Germline CDR1 and CDR2: MNHNS and SASEGT. This CDR3 is CASSEARWQSYEQYF. CDR3 coding DNA: TGTGCCAGCAGTGAAGCGCGGTGGCAGTCCTACGAGCAGTACTTC.